The clone carrying this T cell receptor (beta chain) was detected only a few times. Its target is not known. J lost 3 bases, V lost 10 bases, and 2 bases had no gene match. There are 12 residues in the CDR3. Germline CDR1 reads SNHLY; CDR2 reads FYNNEI. TCRdb used MiXCR to reprocess the reads, holding one entry per CDR3 protein. The sample includes fewer than 900,000 distinct CDR3 sequences, 25% to 30% of them seen just once. This specimen comes from a study of T cell repertoires in cytomegalovirus infection. About the study: Public TCR beta signatures marked donors with CMV infection and the matching HLA.

General observations from the study: HLA-C-restricted CMV clonotypes gave the most frequent clonotype in two of eight donors.

This sequence was found in a human donor in good health (CMV status not recorded). Some clones in this sample may be carry-over from other donors' samples. The input for sequencing was cultured CD8+ T cells from PBMCs, taken from culture after CMV antigen stimulation. This rearrangement joins TRBV2 to TRBJ2-2, with 7 bases identical to TRBD1. DNA of the CDR3: TGTGCCATCGACAGGGACACCGGGGAGCTGTTTTTT. Encoded protein: CAIDRDTGELFF.